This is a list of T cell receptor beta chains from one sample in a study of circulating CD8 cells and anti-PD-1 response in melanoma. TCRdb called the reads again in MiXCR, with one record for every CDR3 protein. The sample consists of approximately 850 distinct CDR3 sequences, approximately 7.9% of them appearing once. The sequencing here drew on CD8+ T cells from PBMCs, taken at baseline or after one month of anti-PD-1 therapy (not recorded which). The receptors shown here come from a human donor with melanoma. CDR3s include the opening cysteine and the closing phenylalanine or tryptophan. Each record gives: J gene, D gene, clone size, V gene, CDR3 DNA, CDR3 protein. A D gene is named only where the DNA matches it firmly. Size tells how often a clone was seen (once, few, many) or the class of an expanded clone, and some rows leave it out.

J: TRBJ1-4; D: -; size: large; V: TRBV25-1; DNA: TGTGCCAGCATTGACAGATCTAATGAAAAACTGTTTTTT; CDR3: CASIDRSNEKLFF
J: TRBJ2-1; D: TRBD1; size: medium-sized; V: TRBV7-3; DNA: TGTGCCAGCAGCTTGACAGGGGGCGGCGATGAGCAGTTCTTC; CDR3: CASSLTGGGDEQFF
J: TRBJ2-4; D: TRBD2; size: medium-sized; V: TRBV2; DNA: TGTGCCAGCAGAATACTAGCGGGGGGGCTTCAGTACTTC; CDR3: CASRILAGGLQYF
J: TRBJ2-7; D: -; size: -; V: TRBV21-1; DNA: TGTGCCAGCAGCAAAGAACTGGCGGGGCCGAACTACGAGCAGTACTTC; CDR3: CASSKELAGPNYEQYF
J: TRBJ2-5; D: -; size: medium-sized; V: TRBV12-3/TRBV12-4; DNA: TGTGCCAGCAGTTTAAGGCGGGAGACCCAGTACTTC; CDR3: CASSLRRETQYF
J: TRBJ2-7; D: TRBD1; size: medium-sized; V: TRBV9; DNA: TGTGCCAGCAGCGGGACAGGGGTTCGGTACGAGCAGTACTTC; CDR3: CASSGTGVRYEQYF
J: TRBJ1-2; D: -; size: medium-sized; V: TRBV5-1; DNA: TGCGCCAGCAGCGTGGGGGCTAACTATGGCTACACCTTC; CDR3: CASSVGANYGYTF
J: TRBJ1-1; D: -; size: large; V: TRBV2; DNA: TGTGCCAGCAGTGTGATAGGGAACACTGAAGCTTTCTTT; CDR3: CASSVIGNTEAFF
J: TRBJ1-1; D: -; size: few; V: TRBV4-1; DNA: TGCGCCAGCAGCCCTCCCCGTGGACAGACAGAAGCTTTCTTT; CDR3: CASSPPRGQTEAFF
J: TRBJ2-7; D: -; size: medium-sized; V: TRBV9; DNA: TGTGCCAGCAGCGTAGCTACGGGGACCTCCTCCTACGAGCAGTACTTC; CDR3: CASSVATGTSSYEQYF
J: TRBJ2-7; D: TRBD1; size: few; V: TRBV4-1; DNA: TGCGCCAGCAGCCCCTTCAAGGGACAGGGAGTCCACGAGCAGTACTTC; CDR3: CASSPFKGQGVHEQYF
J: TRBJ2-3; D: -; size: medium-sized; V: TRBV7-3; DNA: TGTGCCAGCAGCCTCGTAGGACCTGAAACAGATACGCAGTATTTT; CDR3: CASSLVGPETDTQYF
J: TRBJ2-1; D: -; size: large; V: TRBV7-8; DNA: TGTGCCAGCAGCTTAGAGTCTCTTTACCTATACAATGAGCAGTTCTTC; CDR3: CASSLESLYLYNEQFF
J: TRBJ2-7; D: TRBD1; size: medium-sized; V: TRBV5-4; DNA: TGTGCCAGCAGCCGACAGGGTCTCTACGAGCAGTACTTC; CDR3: CASSRQGLYEQYF
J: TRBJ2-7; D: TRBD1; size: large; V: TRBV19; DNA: TGTGCCAGTAGTGGTCCCCCCAGGGGGCCCTACGAGCAGTACTTC; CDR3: CASSGPPRGPYEQYF
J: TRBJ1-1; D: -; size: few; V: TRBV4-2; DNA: TGTGCCAGCAGCCAAGACGACGAGAGCAGTGAAGCTTTCTTT; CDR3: CASSQDDESSEAFF
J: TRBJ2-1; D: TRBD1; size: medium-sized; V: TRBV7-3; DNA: TGTGCCAGCAGCCCGGGACAGGCGTACAATGAGCAGTTCTTC; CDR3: CASSPGQAYNEQFF
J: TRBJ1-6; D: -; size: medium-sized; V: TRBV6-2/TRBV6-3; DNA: TGTGCCAGCAGTTACTCGGTTCAGGAACAGGGCCATTCACCCCTCCACTTT; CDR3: CASSYSVQEQGHSPLHF
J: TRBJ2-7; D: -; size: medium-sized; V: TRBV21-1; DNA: TGTGCCAGCAGCAAAGGTGGTCCTGTCTCCTACGAGCAGTACTTC; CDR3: CASSKGGPVSYEQYF
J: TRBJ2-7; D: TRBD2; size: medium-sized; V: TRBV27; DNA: TGTGCCAGCAGTTCAGTAAGGGAGGGGAGAGCAAACGAGCAGTACTTC; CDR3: CASSSVREGRANEQYF
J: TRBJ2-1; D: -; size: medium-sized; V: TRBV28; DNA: TGTGCCAGCAGCCCAGAGTGGGGGTTCGATTTCAATGAGCAGTTCTTC; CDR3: CASSPEWGFDFNEQFF
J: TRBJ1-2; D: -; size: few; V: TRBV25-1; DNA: TGTGCCAGCAGTAAAGGACAGAACTATGGCTACACCTTC; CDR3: CASSKGQNYGYTF
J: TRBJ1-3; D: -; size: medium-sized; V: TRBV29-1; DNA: TGCAGCGTTGAAGGTTACGGACAGCAAACTGGAAACACCATATATTTT; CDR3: CSVEGYGQQTGNTIYF
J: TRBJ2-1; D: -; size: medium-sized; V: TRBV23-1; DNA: TGCGCCAGCAGTCAATCAGACCGAGGGGAGTACAATGAGCAGTTCTTC; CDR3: CASSQSDRGEYNEQFF
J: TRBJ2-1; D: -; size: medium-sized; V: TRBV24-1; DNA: TGTGCCACCAGTGATTCCACGTACCCCTACAATGAGCAGTTCTTC; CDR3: CATSDSTYPYNEQFF
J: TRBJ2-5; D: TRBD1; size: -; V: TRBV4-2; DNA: TGTGCCAGCAGCCAACCCTGGGACAGCATCCAAGAGACCCAGTACTTC; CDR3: CASSQPWDSIQETQYF
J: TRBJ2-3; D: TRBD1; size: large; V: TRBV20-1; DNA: TGCAGTGCTGCGGACAGGGCCGAAGCAGATACGCAGTATTTT; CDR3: CSAADRAEADTQYF
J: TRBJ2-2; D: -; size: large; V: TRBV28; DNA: TGTGCCAGCAGTCCGGACACCGGGGAGCTGTTTTTT; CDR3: CASSPDTGELFF
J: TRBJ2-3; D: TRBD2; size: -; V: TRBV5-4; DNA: TGTGCCAGCAGCTCTGGACTAGCGGGGTACACAGATACGCAGTATTTT; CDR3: CASSSGLAGYTDTQYF
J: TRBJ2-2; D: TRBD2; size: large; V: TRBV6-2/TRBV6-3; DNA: TGTGCCAGCAGTTACTCTGCTAGCGGGGGGGCCAGCACCGGGGAGCTGTTTTTT; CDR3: CASSYSASGGASTGELFF
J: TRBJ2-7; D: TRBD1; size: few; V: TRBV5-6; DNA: TGTGCCAGCAGCTTGGGAGAGGGGGCATACGAGCAGTACTTC; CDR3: CASSLGEGAYEQYF
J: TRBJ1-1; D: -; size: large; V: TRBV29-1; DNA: TGCAGCGGCGGACAGTTTAACACTGAAGCTTTCTTT; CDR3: CSGGQFNTEAFF
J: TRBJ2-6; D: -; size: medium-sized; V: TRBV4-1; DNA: TGCGCCAGCAGCCAAGAGTCCGCGATCTCTGGGGCCAACGTCCTGACTTTC; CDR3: CASSQESAISGANVLTF
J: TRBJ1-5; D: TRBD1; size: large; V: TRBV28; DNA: TGTGCCAGCAGTTTCCGGGACAGATTAGTTAGCAATCAGCCCCAGCATTTT; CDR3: CASSFRDRLVSNQPQHF
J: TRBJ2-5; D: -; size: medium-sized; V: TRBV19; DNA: TGTGCCAGTAGTCACTGGGACGGAGGACAAGAGACCCAGTACTTC; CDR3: CASSHWDGGQETQYF
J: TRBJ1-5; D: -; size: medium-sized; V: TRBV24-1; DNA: TGTGCCACCAGTGATGGGGACGTCAATCAGCCCCAGCATTTT; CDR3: CATSDGDVNQPQHF
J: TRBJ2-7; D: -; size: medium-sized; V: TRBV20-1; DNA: TGCAGTGCTAGAGGTCGCGCCGACTACGAGCAGTACTTC; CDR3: CSARGRADYEQYF
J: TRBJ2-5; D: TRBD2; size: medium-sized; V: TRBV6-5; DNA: TGTGCCAGCAGTTCCACTGGACTAGCGGAAGAGACCCAGTACTTC; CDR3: CASSSTGLAEETQYF
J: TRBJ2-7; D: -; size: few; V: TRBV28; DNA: TGTGCCAGCATCGGGACAAGGGCTTACGAGCAGTACTTC; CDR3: CASIGTRAYEQYF
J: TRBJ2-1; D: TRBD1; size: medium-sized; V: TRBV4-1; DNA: TGCGTCAGCAGCCAAGACAGGGCAGGATACAATGAGCAGTTCTTC; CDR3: CVSSQDRAGYNEQFF
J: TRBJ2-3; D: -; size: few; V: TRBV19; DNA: TGTGCCAGTAGTATTCCAGGGCCTAGCACAGATACGCAGTATTTT; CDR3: CASSIPGPSTDTQYF
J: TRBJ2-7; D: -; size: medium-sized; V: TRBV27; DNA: TGTGCCAGCAGCCCGGGATCGACCTACGAGCAGTACTTC; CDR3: CASSPGSTYEQYF
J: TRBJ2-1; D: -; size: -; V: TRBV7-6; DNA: TGTGCCAGCAGCTTGGGGTCAAACAATGAGCAGTTCTTC; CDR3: CASSLGSNNEQFF